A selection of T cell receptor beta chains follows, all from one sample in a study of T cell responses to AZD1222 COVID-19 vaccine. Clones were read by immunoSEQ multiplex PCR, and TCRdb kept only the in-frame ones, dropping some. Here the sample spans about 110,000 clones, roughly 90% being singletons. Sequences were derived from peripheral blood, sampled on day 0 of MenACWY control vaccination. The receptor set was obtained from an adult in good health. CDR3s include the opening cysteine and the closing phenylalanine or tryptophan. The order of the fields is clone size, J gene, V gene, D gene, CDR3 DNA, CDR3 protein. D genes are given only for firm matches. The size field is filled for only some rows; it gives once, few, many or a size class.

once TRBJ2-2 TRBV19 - TGTGCCAGTAGTGGGGGCAACACCGGGGAGCTGTTTTTT CASSGGNTGELFF
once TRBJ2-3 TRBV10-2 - TGCGCCAGCAGTGGTACGGCGGTTCTACGAGATACGCAGTATTTT CASSGTAVLRDTQYF
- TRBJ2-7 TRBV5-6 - TGTGCCAGCAGCCGTCGTTACGAGCAGTACTTC CASSRRYEQYF
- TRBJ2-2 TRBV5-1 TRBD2 TGCGCCAGCTGGCGGGGGGCATCCGGGGAGCTGTTTTTT CASWRGASGELFF
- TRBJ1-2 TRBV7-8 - TGTGCCAGCAGCTTAGCCGGCAGCCCGGGATATGGCTACACCTTC CASSLAGSPGYGYTF
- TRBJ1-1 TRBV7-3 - TGTGCCAGCAGCTCCGGACAGCTCATTGGTGACACTGAAGCTTTCTTT CASSSGQLIGDTEAFF
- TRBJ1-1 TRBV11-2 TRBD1 TGTGCCAGCAGCACGACAGGGGGGAACACTGAAGCTTTCTTT CASSTTGGNTEAFF
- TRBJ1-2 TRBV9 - TGTGCCAGCAGCATGGGACCGGAAGCTAACTATGGCTACACCTTC CASSMGPEANYGYTF
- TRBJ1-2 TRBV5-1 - TGCGCCAGCAGCTTGAATCGGGGGGCGGAGGGCTACACCTTC CASSLNRGAEGYTF
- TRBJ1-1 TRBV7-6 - TGTGCCAGCAGCTTAGATGGGACAAACACTGAAGCTTTCTTT CASSLDGTNTEAFF
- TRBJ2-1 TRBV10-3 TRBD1 TGTGCCATCAGTGGACAGGGAACCTACAATGAGCAGTTCTTC CAISGQGTYNEQFF
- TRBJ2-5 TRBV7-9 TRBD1 TGTGCCAGCAGCACGGGACAGGGGGCCGGGGAGACCCAGTACTTC CASSTGQGAGETQYF
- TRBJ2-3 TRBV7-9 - TGTGCCATCCGTAGGAGCACAGATACGCAGTATTTT CAIRRSTDTQYF
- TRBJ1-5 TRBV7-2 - TGTGCCAGCAGCTTAGTTCGGGGGGGAAGCCAGCCCCAGCATTTT CASSLVRGGSQPQHF
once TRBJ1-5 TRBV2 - TGTGCCAGCAAGCGGGACAACAATCAGCCCCAGCATTTT CASKRDNNQPQHF
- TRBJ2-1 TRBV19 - TGTGCCAGTAGTCTGGACGGGCCCTACAATGAGCAGTTCTTC CASSLDGPYNEQFF
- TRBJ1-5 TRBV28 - TGTGCCAGCAGTCTCCTATCCGGGACGCCTAATCAGCCCCAGCATTTT CASSLLSGTPNQPQHF
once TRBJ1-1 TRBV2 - TGTGCCAGCAGTGAATTTTCAGGGGAAACTGAAGCTTTCTTT CASSEFSGETEAFF
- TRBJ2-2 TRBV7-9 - TGTGCCAGCAGGGCCCTGACAAAGAACACCGGGGAGCTGTTTTTT CASRALTKNTGELFF
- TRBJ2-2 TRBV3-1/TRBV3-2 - TGTGCCAGCAGCCAGTTCTTAGGGAGGGGGAGTAACACCGGGGAGCTGTTTTTT CASSQFLGRGSNTGELFF
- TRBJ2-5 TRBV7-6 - TGTGCCAGCAGCTTACAAGAGACCCAGTACTTC CASSLQETQYF
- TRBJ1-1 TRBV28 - TGTGCCAGCAGTTCCGTCGGGGAAGGAGGTGAAGCTTTCTTT CASSSVGEGGEAFF
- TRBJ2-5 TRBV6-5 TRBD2 TGTGCCAGCCATGGGTTCGGGGGGGCGCAAGAGACCCAGTACTTC CASHGFGGAQETQYF
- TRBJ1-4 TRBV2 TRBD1 TGTGCCAGCATCCCCCAGGGGGTCGGTGAAAAACTGTTTTTT CASIPQGVGEKLFF
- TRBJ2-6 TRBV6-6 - TGTGCCAGCAGTCGCCGTTCCCAGGGGTTTGGGGCCAACGTCCTGACTTTC CASSRRSQGFGANVLTF
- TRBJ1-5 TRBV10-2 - TGCGCCAGCAGTGAGTGGGGCCAGCCCCAGCATTTT CASSEWGQPQHF
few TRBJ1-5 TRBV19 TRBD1 TGTGCCAGTAGTAAAGACAGGGGCAGTCAGCCCCAGCATTTT CASSKDRGSQPQHF
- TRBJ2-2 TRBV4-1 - TGCGCCAGCAGCCAAGATAAGGTGGCAGGGGCGCCCGGGGAGCTGTTTTTT CASSQDKVAGAPGELFF
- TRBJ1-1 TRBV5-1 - TGCGCCAGCAGCCCCGGACAGAACACTGAAGCTTTCTTT CASSPGQNTEAFF
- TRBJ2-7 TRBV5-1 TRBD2 TGCGCCAGCAGCCCAGGGACTAGCGGGGGCCACGAGCAGTACTTC CASSPGTSGGHEQYF
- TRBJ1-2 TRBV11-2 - TGTGCCAGCACCCAGGACAGAACCAACTATGGCTACACCTTC CASTQDRTNYGYTF
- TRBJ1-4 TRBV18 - TGTGCCAGCTCCGGTCTGGGGGAAGGCGAAAAACTGTTTTTT CASSGLGEGEKLFF
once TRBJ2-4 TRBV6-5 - TGTGCCGTGTCTGGGGGGAGTAACATTCAGTACTTC CAVSGGSNIQYF
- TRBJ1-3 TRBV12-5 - TGTGCTAGTGGTCCTACTACAAACACCATATATTTT CASGPTTNTIYF
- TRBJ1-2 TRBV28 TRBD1 TGTGCCAGCAGTTTCTCGGACAGGACCGGAAATGGCTACACCTTC CASSFSDRTGNGYTF
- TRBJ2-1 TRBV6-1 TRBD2 TGTGCCAGCAGTGAAGGTGGGGGACTAGCGGGGGTCGGTGAGCAGTTCTTC CASSEGGGLAGVGEQFF
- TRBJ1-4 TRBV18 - TGTGCCAGCTCACCAGGGGATGAAAAACTGTTTTTT CASSPGDEKLFF
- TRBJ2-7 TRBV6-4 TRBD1 TGTGCCGGTAAACAGGGGCGGGAGCAGTACTTC CAGKQGREQYF
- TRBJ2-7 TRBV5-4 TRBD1 TGTGCCAGCAGCTTGGCGCCAGGGGGCGCGTACGAGCAGTACTTC CASSLAPGGAYEQYF
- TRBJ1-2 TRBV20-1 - TGCAGTGCTAGGGAATATGGCTACACCTTC CSAREYGYTF
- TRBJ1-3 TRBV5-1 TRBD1 TGCGCCAGCAGCTTCGGGACAGACTCTGGAAACACCATATATTTT CASSFGTDSGNTIYF
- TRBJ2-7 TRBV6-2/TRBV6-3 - TGTGCCAGCAGTTATCTGGGGCCCCTCGAGCAGTACTTC CASSYLGPLEQYF
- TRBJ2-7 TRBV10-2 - TGCGCCACTCGACTCGGCGGAGCCTACGAGCAGTACTTC CATRLGGAYEQYF
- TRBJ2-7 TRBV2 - TGTGCCAGCAGTGAAAGTGGGGATACTCCCTACGAGCAGTACTTC CASSESGDTPYEQYF
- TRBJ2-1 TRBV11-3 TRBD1 TGTGCCAGCACCTCGGGACAGGGGGATGAGCAGTTCTTC CASTSGQGDEQFF
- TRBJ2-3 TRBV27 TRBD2 TGTGCCAGCAGTTTAAGGGCTAGCGGGGGGTCCACAGATACGCAGTATTTT CASSLRASGGSTDTQYF
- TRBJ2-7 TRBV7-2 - TGTGCCAGCAGCTTACGCTACGAGCAGTACTTC CASSLRYEQYF
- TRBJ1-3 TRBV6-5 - TGTGCCAGCAGTTTAACAGGGACTTTTGGAAACACCATATATTTT CASSLTGTFGNTIYF
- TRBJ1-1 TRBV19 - TGTGCCAGTAGTATCGGGAGGGGATACACTGAAGCTTTCTTT CASSIGRGYTEAFF
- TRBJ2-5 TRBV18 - TGTGCCAGCTCACCATCGGCCGCAACGACAGCGGAGACCCAGTACTTC CASSPSAATTAETQYF
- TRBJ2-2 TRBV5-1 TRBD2 TGCGCCAGCAGCCTTGGCGCGGGGGGGCCCCCCGGGGAGCTGTTTTTT CASSLGAGGPPGELFF
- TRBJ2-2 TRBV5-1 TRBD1 TGCGCCAGCAGCTTGGGACAGGGGGCTGCCGGGGAGCTGTTTTTT CASSLGQGAAGELFF
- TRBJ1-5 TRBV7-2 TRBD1 TGTGCCAGCAGGGAGGGACAGGGAGGTGAGCCCCAGCATTTT CASREGQGGEPQHF
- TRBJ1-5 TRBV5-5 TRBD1 TGTGCCAGCAGCTTGGTGGGACAGGGTGGCCAGCCCCAGCATTTT CASSLVGQGGQPQHF
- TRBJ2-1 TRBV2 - TGTGCCAGCAGTGACGAGGGCTTCTACAATGAGCAGTTCTTC CASSDEGFYNEQFF